The entry that follows covers one TCR beta chain sequence. This clone's antigen is unknown. No much larger clonotype is one base removed from it; base qualities were not supplied. V lost 5 bases and J lost 11 bases; the stretch between them is 13 bases long. Sequences SGHNT (CDR1) and YENEEA (CDR2) are obtained from the germline V gene. The CDR3 has 13 amino acids, counting the end cysteine and phenylalanine. Only CDR3 DNA remains: 39 bases, in frame from the first base. The source of the sample is a study of shared clonotypes between healthy human individuals (dated by TCRdb to the early 2020s). Regarding the study in general: The cohort comprised a couple of women and three men aged 18 to 49 years. For each donor, CD4 naive and CD4 memory were each run on three plates, CD8 naive on two plates, and CD8 memory on one plate. To estimate repertoire size and how much clonotypes are shared between individuals, the study performed deep sequencing of blood TCR repertoires from roughly five healthy adults. Different laboratories and diverse techniques were used to prepare libraries and sequence TCR repertoires, to increase sequencing depth and limit assay-specific biases. Each donor's leukapheresis produced roughly between about 0.8 and 10 billion PBMCs.

What the authors observed across the whole study: Sampling was restricted to blood, and TCR repertoires in tissues likely differ from the TCR repertoires found in blood. Because the study included a small number of donors, the genetic and exposure-history diversity represented was limited. When several donors were compared, the shared fraction of clonotypes was around 5.1% for naive CD4, around 3.6% for naive CD8, roughly 2.5% for memory CD4, and 0.35% to 0.4% for memory CD8. Incomplete sequencing was indicated by rarefaction of sorted-subset datasets, despite the large sequencing depth. Pairwise subsampling indicated that sequencing depth was expected to affect the degree of clonotype sharing among donors. Compared with non-shared clonotypes, the clonotypes found in all four sorted-subset donors had higher generation probabilities. Naive subsets generally had larger estimated clonotype richness than memory subsets.

Using the deep immunoSEQ assay, TCR CDR3 regions were amplified from genomic DNA by multiplex PCR. Extracted genomic DNA from each cell subset was distributed evenly across all wells of several immunoSEQ 96-well plates, and each plate was treated as a replicate. For sorted subsets, each replicate PCR was loaded with approximately 0.2 ug genomic DNA, equivalent to approximately 33,000 T cell genomes. The purified libraries were quantified using a Qubit 3.0 fluorometer, sized with a Bioanalyzer 2100, and then quantified again using the KAPA Library Quantification kit. Each immunoSEQ 96-well plate was sequenced on its own single-read 150-cycle Illumina NextSeq 550 flow cell. The study's own analysis went as follows. The immunoSEQ output contained only junctional sequences without quality scores, so filtering could not match that applied to full-length reads. Sequences were annotated with PyIR, a Python wrapper for IgBLAST v1.9, and V/J genes and CDR3 were assigned using IMGT germline references. Any read was removed if the V/J assignment was weak (E-value above 1e-6), the CDR3 was missing, or the read contained stop codons, out-of-frame junctions, or ambiguous translated residues. V3J clonotypes were defined by identical inferred V gene, J gene, and CDR3 amino acid sequence. Percentage overlap between repertoires was calculated by dividing the number of shared unique clonotypes by the size of the smaller repertoire. Richness of each repertoire was evaluated using RTK rarefaction, the Chao1 estimator, and Recon v2.1 estimates of unobserved clonotypes. Generation probabilities were computed with OLGA for all TCRbeta clonotypes obtained by the gDNA method from several donors. In TCRdb, the immuneACCESS table is reduced to in-frame sequences with V and J assigned. These tables do not hold every clone; where another copy was compared, an unresolved V gene accounts for under half, and the others remain unexplained. The V and J calls and clone size come from that table; D and trimming were worked out from the DNA. This sample comprises more than 850,000 clones, around three quarters of them detected only once. Approximately 0.56% of the sample goes to the ten largest clones.

The donors were healthy, HIV-negative adults with no recently reported acute infections or vaccinations. All donors were Caucasian adults living in Nashville, Tennessee, USA. CD4+ T cells were enriched through magnetic negative selection, after which naive cells were positively selected on CD45RA and the remaining negative fraction served as the memory subset. Blood was collected by leukapheresis, and PBMCs were isolated by Ficoll-Histopaque density gradient centrifugation and then cryopreserved in liquid nitrogen vapor phase. Purity and quantity of every magnetically sorted T cell population were checked by analytical flow cytometry. Genomic DNA was isolated from every sorted fraction and measured by UV absorbance on a Nanodrop 2000c.

The chain links TRBV11-3 with TRBJ2-6, with the D call tentatively TRBD1 or TRBD2, each fitting 6 bases. The sample was memory CD4+ T cells from PBMCs. The cell subset or site label for this specimen denotes: CD45RA-negative fraction. The TCR sequence derives from a young man in good health. Some clones in this sample may be carry-over from other donors' samples. The DNA reads as follows: TGTGCCAGCAGCGTGGGGGGCAGGGACGTCCTGACTTTC. It codes for CASSVGGRDVLTF.